These T cell receptor beta chains were read from a single sample in a study of blood T cell repertoires in COVID-19. The table came from immunoSEQ multiplex PCR; TCRdb's copy has only in-frame clones and leaves some out. In the table there are some 300,000 clones, over 75% of which are singletons. Sequenced input: PBMCs or T cells enriched from blood (not recorded which). The receptors originated from a woman aged 25-40 years who had recovered from COVID-19. Both conserved end residues are part of each CDR3. D genes are given only for firm matches. Rows may omit the clone size; those that give it use once, few, many or a size class.

CDR3 protein	CDR3 DNA	D gene	V gene	J gene	clone size
CAISWGQNYEQYF	TGTGCCATCAGCTGGGGACAGAACTACGAGCAGTACTTC	TRBD1	TRBV10-3	TRBJ2-7	once
CASSFGTGLATSYEQYF	TGTGCCAGTAGTTTTGGGACAGGATTAGCGACTTCCTACGAGCAGTACTTC	TRBD1	TRBV19	TRBJ2-7	.
CASSESSGEQETQYF	TGTGCCAGCAGTGAGTCTAGCGGAGAACAAGAGACCCAGTACTTC	TRBD2	TRBV6-4	TRBJ2-5	.
CASSSGTGGILSFDEKLFF	TGTGCCAGCAGCTCTGGGACAGGGGGCATCTTAAGCTTCGATGAAAAACTGTTTTTT	TRBD1	TRBV7-9	TRBJ1-4	.
CASRSTGLEGYTF	TGTGCCAGCAGGTCGACAGGGCTGGAAGGCTACACCTTC	TRBD1	TRBV28	TRBJ1-2	.
CAISEFGLAGSMRGETQYF	TGTGCCATCAGTGAATTCGGACTAGCGGGGTCTATGCGGGGAGAGACCCAGTACTTC	TRBD2	TRBV10-3	TRBJ2-5	.
CASSTTGAPTEAFF	TGTGCCAGCAGTACTACTGGGGCCCCTACTGAAGCTTTCTTT	.	TRBV2	TRBJ1-1	.
CASSAPPGQVNEKLFF	TGTGCCAGCAGTGCGCCTCCGGGACAGGTTAATGAAAAACTGTTTTTT	TRBD1	TRBV6-4	TRBJ1-4	.
CASSGMGRNEAFF	TGTGCCAGCAGTGGGATGGGCCGGAATGAAGCTTTCTTT	.	TRBV2	TRBJ1-1	.
CASSEGPVAPAETQYF	TGTGCCAGCAGTGAAGGGCCGGTAGCGCCTGCCGAGACCCAGTACTTC	.	TRBV2	TRBJ2-5	.